Shown below are 27 T cell receptor beta chains from a single sample sequenced in a study of cytomegalovirus exposure and HLA in healthy donors. Use of 60 Vbeta and 13 Jbeta primers characterized the PCR. Produced via immunoSEQ multiplex PCR; TCRdb's table is partial and in-frame only. Among some 150,000 clones listed, 80% were seen once. The sequencing input was PBMCs. The origin of the receptors is a man aged 25-45 years in good health and CMV-seronegative.

The chain employs TRBV7-9 and TRBJ2-1; D is possibly TRBD1 (5 bases). Per the germline V gene, CDR1 is SEHNR and CDR2 is FQNEAQ (reference sequence). There are 18 residues in the CDR3. Trimming cost V 4 bases and J 7 bases, with 26 bases left between them. Here the CDR3 reads CASSSFSLTDLKGNEQFF. The CDR3 DNA follows: TGTGCCAGCAGCTCCTTCTCGTTGACAGATCTAAAAGGGAATGAGCAGTTCTTC.

This clone was counted once. The J gene is TRBJ1-6, the V gene TRBV13; 9 bases fit TRBD1. The V gene's germline CDR1 is PRHDT and CDR2 FYEKMQ (reference sequence). V was clipped by 5 bases and J by 4 bases; unmatched bases: 3. The CDR3 has 15 residues. As DNA, the CDR3 is TGTGCCAGCAGCCCCGGACAGGGGTATAATTCACCCCTCCACTTT. Its translation is CASSPGQGYNSPLHF.

The gene calls are TRBV19 and TRBJ2-3; 8 nucleotides match TRBD2. This CDR3 is 14 amino acids long. Germline V gives CDR1 LNHDA, CDR2 SQIVND (reference sequence). Unmatched junction bases numbered 3, after V lost 7 bases and J lost 0 bases. For the CDR3, the DNA is TGTGCCAGTAATGTAGCGGGGAGCACAGATACGCAGTATTTT. This encodes CASNVAGSTDTQYF.

In its sample, this clone was seen a few times. This chain uses TRBV7-9 with TRBJ1-3; D is undetermined. The CDR3 sequence is 13 residues long. Germline V gene sequence: CDR1 SEHNR, CDR2 FQNEAQ (reference sequence). The V gene lost 6 bases and the J gene lost 0 bases, with 6 bases spanning the gap. The CDR3 spells CASRESSGNTIYF. The CDR3 nucleotides read TGTGCCAGCAGGGAGAGCTCTGGAAACACCATATATTTT.

This sequence joins TRBV5-6 and TRBJ1-3; 7 nucleotides agree with TRBD1. The CDR3 runs 14 residues. The V segment lost 2 bases and the J segment 6 bases; nucleotides outside the gene matches: 5. Germline lookup yields CDR1 SGHDT and CDR2 YYEEEE. CDR3 in DNA: TGTGCCAGCAGCTTAAGGGGGCAAGAAAACACCATATATTTT. Translating gives CASSLRGQENTIYF.

The V call is TRBV19, the J call TRBJ2-1, with TRBD2 matching 9 bases. The CDR3 runs 17 residues. Trimming took 6 bases from V and 7 from J; bases not matched to a gene: 16. Per the germline V gene, CDR1 is LNHDA and CDR2 is SQIVND (reference sequence). Written as DNA, the CDR3 is TGTGCCAGTAGATCAGACCGCGGGACTCTAGCGGGAAATGAGCAGTTCTTC. It translates to CASRSDRGTLAGNEQFF.

The chain links TRBV10-2 to TRBJ2-1, with 7 bases lining up with TRBD2. CDR1 is WSHSY and CDR2 is SAAADI in the germline V gene. The J segment lost 5 bases and the V segment lost 7 bases, leaving 26 bases of the junction unmatched. The length of the CDR3 is 20 residues. CDR3: CASTPSRGGSSGHNNNEQFF. DNA for the CDR3: TGCGCCAGCACTCCCAGTAGGGGCGGGAGCAGCGGACACAACAACAATGAGCAGTTCTTC.

The genes are TRBV5-1 and TRBJ1-1; 8 nucleotides match TRBD1. Germline-derived CDR1 and CDR2 are SGHRS and YFSETQ. V shed 4 bases and J 7 bases; nucleotides not matched to a gene: 15. The CDR3 is made up of 16 amino acids. CDR3 coding DNA: TGCGCCAGCAGCCCTCCTCGGACAGGGACGATCGGTGAAGCTTTCTTT. Residues: CASSPPRTGTIGEAFF.

This chain joins TRBV6-5 and TRBJ2-1, with 7 bases identical to TRBD2. Germline V gene sequence: CDR1 MNHEY, CDR2 SVGAGI. Unmatched junction bases numbered 5, after V lost 5 bases and J lost 1 base. This CDR3 spans 15 amino acids. The CDR3, as DNA: TGTGCCAGCAGTGTATGGGGGGGGTCCTACAATGAGCAGTTCTTC. Amino acid sequence: CASSVWGGSYNEQFF.

The chain uses TRBV27 and TRBJ1-6, with a weak D call TRBD1 (5 bases). Germline CDR1 reads MNHEY; CDR2 reads SMNVEV (reference sequence). The length of the CDR3 is 15 residues. The V gene lost 3 bases and the J gene lost 10 bases, with 16 bases spanning the gap. This CDR3 reads CASSFTGTLGSPLHF. CDR3 nucleotide sequence: TGTGCCAGCAGTTTCACCGGGACTCTGGGGTCACCCCTCCACTTT.

This chain connects TRBV27 to TRBJ1-1; D not resolved. This CDR3 has 14 residues. V lost 4 bases and J lost 3, with 12 bases in between. Germline loops: CDR1 MNHEY, CDR2 SMNVEV (reference sequence). CDR3 region: CASSWRGIYTEAFF. CDR3 coding DNA: TGTGCCAGCAGTTGGCGGGGAATATACACTGAAGCTTTCTTT.

The chain recombines TRBV27 with TRBJ2-7; D may be TRBD1 (6 bases). Trimming cost V 11 bases and J 2 bases, with 22 bases left between them. This CDR3 has 15 residues. The germline gives CDR1 MNHEY, CDR2 SMNVEV (reference sequence). CDR3 coding DNA: TGTGCCTCCTCTGGGGGACAACGCACACCCTACGAGCAGTACTTC. Translating gives CASSGGQRTPYEQYF.

This clone was detected only a few times. Other DNA sequences from this sample encode an identical CDR3 as well. The chain is built from TRBV20-1 and TRBJ2-4; D uncertain. The length of the CDR3 is 11 residues. Germline V gives CDR1 DFQATT, CDR2 SNEGSKA (reference sequence). Trimming pared 5 bases from V and 6 bases from J, leaving 8 bases between. CDR3 nucleotides: TGCAGTGCTCCTACGGGAAACATTCAGTACTTC. Residues: CSAPTGNIQYF.

The CDR3 region has the DNA TGTGCCAGCAGCCTAACAGGGGACCCAGCTTTCTTT. Translation gives CASSLTGDPAFF. The chain couples TRBV7-8 to TRBJ1-1; 7 bases match TRBD1. The CDR3 extends over 12 amino acids. J lost 10 bases, V lost 5 bases, and 7 bases had no gene match. Germline-derived CDR1 and CDR2 are SGHVS and FQNEAQ.

The genes are TRBV12-5 and TRBJ2-3, with D possibly matching TRBD2 (6 bases). The CDR3 totals 14 residues. Trimming removed 6 bases from V and 0 bases from J, with 10 bases in between. Looked up from germline, CDR1 is LGHNT and CDR2 is FRNRAP. CDR3 sequence: CASGPGGSTDTQYF. The DNA of the CDR3 is TGTGCTAGTGGACCTGGAGGGAGCACAGATACGCAGTATTTT.

This clone appeared a few times. The chain is built from TRBV27 and TRBJ1-5; 7 bases line up with TRBD1. Per germline, CDR1 MNHEY and CDR2 SMNVEV (reference sequence). This CDR3 comprises 16 residues. The junction had 12 bases not matched to a gene; V was cut back by 5 bases and J by 5 bases. CDR3 loop: CASSALNRGRDQPQHF. CDR3 DNA sequence: TGTGCCAGCAGTGCCTTGAACAGGGGAAGGGATCAGCCCCAGCATTTT.

The chain carries TRBV5-4 and TRBJ2-1; TRBD2 agrees at 9 bases. V lost 3 bases to trimming and J lost 7 bases; unmatched junction nucleotides: 5. This CDR3 contains 14 residues. The V gene's germline CDR1 is SGHNT and CDR2 YYREEE (reference sequence). CDR3 coding DNA: TGTGCCAGCAGCTCCGGGACTAGCAGAAATGAGCAGTTCTTC. This translates into CASSSGTSRNEQFF.

The V call is TRBV28, the J call TRBJ1-1; TRBD1 might be the D (6 bases). The V and J ends lost 2 bases and 5 bases respectively, with 12 bases between them. CDR3 length: 14 residues. CDR1 is MDHEN, CDR2 SYDVKM, per germline. CDR3 in DNA: TGTGCCAGCAGTTTAGGGGGGGCGAGTACTGAAGCTTTCTTT. Amino acids: CASSLGGASTEAFF.

V gene TRBV6-5 combines with J gene TRBJ2-7, with TRBD1 identical over 11 bases. CDR1 is MNHEY, CDR2 SVGAGI, per germline. The CDR3 extends over 14 amino acids. With 5 bases clipped from V and 4 bases from J, the junction kept 4 bases outside the gene matches. In DNA form, the CDR3 reads TGTGCCAGCAGTAAGGACAGGGGGCGTTACGAGCAGTACTTC. This codes for CASSKDRGRYEQYF.

The chain employs TRBV6-1 and TRBJ2-3, with 8 bases identical to TRBD1. This CDR3 region has 14 residues. V lost 4 bases to trimming and J lost 4 bases; unmatched junction nucleotides: 4. The germline V gene has CDR1 MNHNS and CDR2 SASEGT. CDR3 loop: CASSAGQGADTQYF. CDR3 DNA sequence: TGTGCCAGCAGTGCCGGACAGGGTGCAGATACGCAGTATTTT.

The DNA of the CDR3 is TGTGCCAGCAGCTTGGCCGGTCAGCCCCAGCATTTT. It specifies CASSLAGQPQHF. This chain links TRBV5-6 with TRBJ1-5; D gene unclear. The CDR3 has 12 amino acids. The germline V and J ends were trimmed by 0 bases and 6 bases, with 4 bases remaining between them. Per germline, CDR1 SGHDT and CDR2 YYEEEE.

The gene calls are TRBV10-3 and TRBJ1-1; 7 positions match TRBD1. The germline gives CDR1 ENHRY, CDR2 SYGVKD. The CDR3 loop spans 14 amino acids. Unmatched junction bases numbered 1, after V lost 2 bases and J lost 1 base. CDR3 residues: CAISEHRGNTEAFF. CDR3 DNA sequence: TGTGCCATCAGTGAGCACAGGGGGAACACTGAAGCTTTCTTT.

For the CDR3, the DNA is TGTGCCACCAGCAGAGTGTTGGCGGGGGGATTTGTTGAGCAGTTCTTC. This sequence encodes CATSRVLAGGFVEQFF. This sequence joins TRBV15 and TRBJ2-1; 8 bases are shared with TRBD2. V was clipped by 1 base and J by 9 bases; unmatched bases: 11. Germline V gives CDR1 LNHNV, CDR2 YYDKDF (reference sequence). This CDR3 is built from 16 residues.

The chain links TRBV11-2 to TRBJ2-7; TRBD2 agrees at 8 bases. Germline V CDR1 and CDR2: SGHAT, FQNNGV. J was trimmed by 3 bases and V by 8 bases; bases with no gene match: 9. CDR3 length: 14 amino acids. CDR3: CASGGGLAGYEQYF. CDR3 nucleotides: TGTGCCAGCGGTGGAGGACTAGCCGGCTACGAGCAGTACTTC.

The chain uses TRBV28 and TRBJ1-1; TRBD1 might be the D (6 bases). The germline CDR1 and CDR2 sequences are MDHEN and SYDVKM. Trimming stripped 6 bases from V and 14 bases from J, with 16 bases between. The CDR3 length is 11 residues. CDR3 bases: TGTGCCAGCAGAAGCCAGGGGTACTGGTTCTTT. Protein: CASRSQGYWFF.

The V gene is TRBV9, the J gene TRBJ1-5; D is possibly TRBD1 (5 bases). Germline CDR1 and CDR2: SGDLS and YYNGEE. Trimming took off 0 bases at V and 7 bases at J, with 14 bases between the two ends. The CDR3 consists of 15 residues. CDR3 sequence: CASSVGQGAGQPQHF. The CDR3 nucleotides read TGTGCCAGCAGCGTAGGTCAAGGGGCGGGACAGCCCCAGCATTTT.

Comment on this clone: The same CDR3 is also encoded by other DNA sequences in this sample. The chain couples TRBV27 to TRBJ2-7; D is possibly TRBD2 (5 bases). There are 14 residues in the CDR3. Germline CDR1 reads MNHEY; CDR2 reads SMNVEV (reference sequence). Trimming stripped 2 bases from V and 4 bases from J, with 12 bases between. The CDR3 nucleotides read TGTGCCAGCAGTTTAGGGCTAGCTTCATACGAGCAGTACTTC. As protein: CASSLGLASYEQYF.